The 29 T cell receptor beta chains below come from one sample, sequenced in a study of T cells in Graves' hyperthyroidism and ophthalmopathy. The TCR beta CDR3 regions underwent amplification using RNA transcripts as the source. The TCR CDR3 first-round RT-PCR relied on the HTBI primer set. TCRdb redid the calling of the multiplex PCR reads with MiXCR, one entry per CDR3 protein. The sample has fewer than 800,000 distinct CDR3 sequences, around 17% seen once; the top ten hold approximately 8%. The specimen was blood. Receptor source: a man younger than 30 with Graves' hyperthyroidism.

Ten or more counts support this clonotype. This chain joins TRBV30 and TRBJ2-3; TRBD2 aligns across 10 bases. With 3 bases clipped from V and 3 bases from J, the junction kept 12 bases outside the gene matches. The CDR3 is made up of 17 amino acids. Germline CDR1 is GTSNPN and CDR2 is SVGIG (reference sequence). The CDR3 DNA reads TGTGCCTGGAGGCTAGCGGGAGCCTACAGGGGGACAGATACGCAGTATTTT. Protein sequence: CAWRLAGAYRGTDTQYF.

This chain uses TRBV5-1 with TRBJ1-2, with 7 bases lining up with TRBD1. V shed 1 base, J shed 0 bases, and the junction held 6 bases outside the gene matches. Germline V gene sequence: CDR1 SGHRS, CDR2 YFSETQ. The CDR3 is made up of 16 amino acids. The DNA for the CDR3 is TGCGCCAGCAGCTTGATCGTTGGACAGGCTAACTATGGCTACACCTTC. This codes for CASSLIVGQANYGYTF.

The CDR3 coding sequence is TGCAGTGTCACGGACAGGGGGAATTCACCCCTCCACTTT. Encoded protein: CSVTDRGNSPLHF. V usage is TRBV20-1 and J usage is TRBJ1-6; 10 bases line up with TRBD1. The trim removed 7 bases at V and 7 bases at J, leaving 4 bases unmatched. There are 13 residues in the CDR3. Germline V gene sequence: CDR1 DFQATT, CDR2 SNEGSKA (reference sequence).

This clonotype was recorded at least ten times. The chain carries TRBV5-6 and TRBJ2-1, with D perhaps matching TRBD1 or TRBD2 (5 bases each). The CDR3 is 16 amino acids. Trimming took 0 bases from V and 0 from J, leaving 10 bases between them. Germline V gives CDR1 SGHDT, CDR2 YYEEEE. CDR3 bases: TGTGCCAGCAGCTTGGGGTGGGACGACTCCTACAATGAGCAGTTCTTC. The encoded protein is CASSLGWDDSYNEQFF.

The chain employs TRBV9 and TRBJ2-1, with TRBD1 identical over 8 bases. With 3 bases clipped from V and 5 bases from J, the junction kept 4 bases outside the gene matches. Per germline, CDR1 SGDLS and CDR2 YYNGEE. This CDR3 comprises 14 residues. The CDR3 reads CASSAYRGNNEQFF. CDR3 in DNA: TGTGCCAGCAGCGCTTACAGGGGGAACAATGAGCAGTTCTTC.

This clonotype was observed a handful of times. CDR3 DNA sequence: TGTGCCAGCAGGGATGGGCGGAAAAACACTGAAGCTTTCTTT. Translated: CASRDGRKNTEAFF. J is TRBJ1-1 and V is TRBV6-1; D gene unclear. The CDR3 consists of 14 residues. Germline CDR1 is MNHNS and CDR2 is SASEGT. The germline V and J ends were trimmed by 6 bases and 2 bases, with 13 bases remaining between them.

This sequence joins TRBV13 and TRBJ1-4, with TRBD1 identical over 10 bases. The CDR3 loop spans 18 amino acids. The junction had 9 bases not matched to a gene; V was cut back by 5 bases and J by 0 bases. Germline assignment: CDR1 PRHDT and CDR2 FYEKMQ (reference sequence). CDR3 bases: TGTGCCAGCAGCCCGGGGACAGGGGAAAAGGCAACTAATGAAAAACTGTTTTTT. Translated: CASSPGTGEKATNEKLFF. Supplemented by reference TRBV13 and TRBJ1-4, the full variable domain reads AAGVIQSPRHLIKEKRETATLKCYPIPRHDTVYWYQQGPGQDPQFLISFYEKMQSDKGSIPDRFSAQQFSDYHSELNMSSLELGDSALYFCASSPGTGEKATNEKLFFGSGTQLSVL.

This clonotype was seen a few times. The rearrangement uses TRBV28 and TRBJ1-1; D might be TRBD1 (6 bases). The CDR3 loop spans 14 amino acids. V lost 5 bases, J lost 8 bases, and 18 bases lay in between. Germline CDR1 and CDR2: MDHEN and SYDVKM. The CDR3: CASSPGTLRGEAFF. In nucleotides, the CDR3 is TGTGCCAGCAGTCCTGGGACACTACGGGGGGAAGCTTTCTTT.

In this sample, this clonotype turned up many times. V and J are TRBV5-1 and TRBJ1-1, with a possible D match to TRBD1 (6 bases). CDR1 and CDR2 from the germline V gene are SGHRS and YFSETQ. Between the trimmed V and J ends, which lost 0 bases and 1 base, there was a span of 13 bases. The CDR3 runs to 16 residues. The CDR3 DNA is TGCGCCAGCAGCTTGGGGACAGCGACCTCGAACACTGAAGCTTTCTTT. Its protein is CASSLGTATSNTEAFF.

This clonotype was seen repeatedly, ten times or more. The chain links TRBV3-1 to TRBJ2-3, with a weak D call TRBD1 (5 bases). V shed 2 bases and J shed 2 bases, with 11 bases lying between them. Germline V CDR1 and CDR2: LGHDT, YNNKEL (reference sequence). The CDR3 runs to 15 residues. The CDR3 DNA follows: TGTGCCAGCAGCCAACCAGGACACCTCACAGATACGCAGTATTTT. Its protein product is CASSQPGHLTDTQYF.

This sequence joins TRBV4-1 and TRBJ2-5; 7 nucleotides match TRBD1. This CDR3 region has 14 residues. Per the germline V gene, CDR1 is MGHRA and CDR2 is YSYEKL. V lost 2 bases to trimming and J lost 5 bases; unmatched junction nucleotides: 5. For the CDR3, the DNA is TGCGCCAGCAGCCAATACGACAGGGTCGAGACCCAGTACTTC. Its translation: CASSQYDRVETQYF.

The chain has TRBV2 and TRBJ2-3; TRBD2 aligns across 11 bases. V shed 5 bases, J shed 3 bases, and the junction held 7 bases outside the gene matches. Germline V CDR1 and CDR2: SNHLY, FYNNEI. The length of the CDR3 is 16 residues. Written as DNA, the CDR3 is TGTGCCAGCAGTCGAGTAGCGGGAGGGAGGACAGATACGCAGTATTTT. This translates into CASSRVAGGRTDTQYF.

This clonotype has a handful of counts. The gene calls are TRBV2 and TRBJ2-3; 8 nucleotides match TRBD2. CDR1 and CDR2 (germline): SNHLY, FYNNEI. V lost 3 bases, J lost 0 bases, and 2 bases stayed unmatched. The CDR3 is made up of 15 amino acids. The CDR3 sequence: CASSDASGSTDTQYF. The CDR3 bases are TGTGCCAGCAGTGATGCTAGCGGGAGCACAGATACGCAGTATTTT. Supplemented by reference TRBV2 and TRBJ2-3, the full variable domain reads EPEVTQTPSHQVTQMGQEVILRCVPISNHLYFYWYRQILGQKVEFLVSFYNNEISEKSEIFDDQFSVERPDGSNFTLKIRSTKLEDSAMYFCASSDASGSTDTQYFGPGTRLTVL.

This clonotype was counted ten times or more. The chain joins TRBV20-1 to TRBJ2-1, with TRBD2 matching 10 bases. The CDR3 is 18 amino acids. The germline V gene has CDR1 DFQATT and CDR2 SNEGSKA (reference sequence). Losses at the gene ends were 5 bases for V and 6 bases for J; bases not matched to a gene: 19. CDR3: CSAFSPAGGPLSGNEQFF. The CDR3 nucleotides are TGCAGTGCTTTTTCCCCAGCGGGAGGGCCCCTTAGTGGCAATGAGCAGTTCTTC.

Ten or more counts support this clonotype. The chain links TRBV10-3 to TRBJ1-2; D possibly corresponds to TRBD1 (5 bases). V was clipped by 3 bases and J by 4 bases, with 6 bases between them. Germline-derived CDR1 and CDR2 are ENHRY and SYGVKD. The CDR3 spans 12 residues. For the CDR3, the DNA is TGTGCCATCAGTGAAGACAGCTATGGCTACACCTTC. This codes for CAISEDSYGYTF.

This clonotype was counted a few times. The chain carries TRBV19 and TRBJ2-3; 8 positions match TRBD2. This CDR3 is 14 amino acids long. V gave up 6 bases and J gave up 5 bases; unmatched junction bases: 7. The V gene's germline CDR1 is LNHDA and CDR2 SQIVND (reference sequence). The CDR3 sequence: CASSGGRFLDTQYF. The CDR3, as DNA: TGTGCCAGTAGCGGCGGGAGGTTCTTAGATACGCAGTATTTT.

This clonotype occurred many times. The rearrangement joins TRBV20-1 to TRBJ2-3, with TRBD2 matching over 10 bases. The trim removed 0 bases at V and 4 bases at J, leaving 7 bases unmatched. The CDR3 runs 16 residues. Germline V gene lookup returns CDR1 DFQATT and CDR2 SNEGSKA (reference sequence). The CDR3 region has the DNA TGCAGTGCTAGAGATAAGCGGGAGGGCCTCGCAGATACGCAGTATTTT. The encoded protein is CSARDKREGLADTQYF.

Many counts were recorded for this clonotype. V usage is TRBV6-1 and J usage is TRBJ2-7, with 7 nucleotides matching TRBD1. The V and J ends lost 6 bases and 0 bases, in that order; junction bases with no gene match: 5. CDR1 and CDR2 (germline): MNHNS, SASEGT. CDR3 length: 14 residues. As DNA, the CDR3 is TGTGCCAGCAGCCAGACAGGGAACTCCTACGAGCAGTACTTC. Translation: CASSQTGNSYEQYF.

The chain is built from TRBV28 and TRBJ2-7, with D uncertain. There are 11 residues in the CDR3. Trimming removed 6 bases from V and 4 bases from J, with 7 bases in between. CDR1 is MDHEN and CDR2 is SYDVKM in the germline V gene. CDR3 region: CASRARYEQYF. As DNA, the CDR3 is TGTGCCAGCAGGGCCCGGTACGAGCAGTACTTC.

This clonotype was seen a handful of times. The chain is built from TRBV5-6 and TRBJ2-6, with TRBD1 matching over 7 bases. CDR3 length equals 12 residues. The trim removed 4 bases at V and 10 bases at J, leaving 2 bases unmatched. Per the germline V gene, CDR1 is SGHDT and CDR2 is YYEEEE. CDR3 in DNA: TGTGCCAGCAGCCCGACAGGGAACGTCCTGACTTTC. Its translation: CASSPTGNVLTF.

This clonotype was recorded at least ten times. In DNA, the CDR3 is TGTGCCAGCAGTTTAGCCGGGACTACCACCTACGAGCAGTACTTC. Its translation: CASSLAGTTTYEQYF. The chain employs TRBV28 and TRBJ2-7, with TRBD2 matching over 7 bases. Germline CDR1 is MDHEN and CDR2 is SYDVKM. V lost 2 bases, J lost 2 bases, and 6 bases stayed unmatched. CDR3 length: 15 amino acids.

The table lists this clonotype with a count of one. The rearrangement uses TRBV30 and TRBJ2-1; no clear D gene. CDR3 size: 12 residues. Germline CDR1 is GTSNPN and CDR2 is SVGIG (reference sequence). V was shortened by 1 base and J by 5 bases, with 6 bases between the two germline ends. CDR3 sequence: CAWSGLDNEQFF. In DNA form, the CDR3 reads TGTGCCTGGAGTGGCCTGGACAATGAGCAGTTCTTC.

As regards this clonotype: A single base separates this from a much larger clone, so it may be a read error. The chain uses TRBV5-6 and TRBJ1-1, with no clear D. CDR3 length: 13 residues. The germline V gene encodes CDR1 SGHDT and CDR2 YYEEEE. CDR3: CASSLPMNTETFF. CDR3 in DNA: TGTGCCAGCAGCTTGCCGATGAACACTGAAACTTTCTTT.

The sample holds many counts of this clonotype. This sequence joins TRBV5-1 and TRBJ1-2, with D unclear. The CDR3 has 15 residues. V was clipped by 2 bases and J by 7 bases, with 18 bases between them. Germline CDR1 reads SGHRS; CDR2 reads YFSETQ. The CDR3 nucleotides are TGCGCCAGCAGCTTCGGAGGGCAGGCCCGTCTTGGCTACACCTTC. It yields the protein CASSFGGQARLGYTF.

The genes are TRBV30 and TRBJ1-2, with D perhaps TRBD1 (5 bases). The CDR3 covers 14 residues. Trimming removed 4 bases from V and 5 bases from J, with 17 bases in between. Germline V lookup: CDR1 GTSNPN, CDR2 SVGIG (reference sequence). The CDR3 DNA is TGTGCCTGGACCATGGGCGCCGGGGGTTATGGCTACACCTTC. This gives the protein CAWTMGAGGYGYTF.

This clonotype was seen repeatedly, ten times or more. The V gene is TRBV7-2, the J gene TRBJ2-5; TRBD2 agrees at 14 bases. CDR3 length equals 17 residues. Germline V gene sequence: CDR1 SGHTA, CDR2 FQGNSA. With V trimmed by 5 bases and J by 4 bases, 9 bases remained unmatched. CDR3 in DNA: TGTGCCAGCAGCGGTGGACTAGCGGGAGGACCTCGAGAGACCCAGTACTTC. This gives the protein CASSGGLAGGPRETQYF.

In its sample, this clonotype was seen a few times. J is TRBJ1-2 and V is TRBV6-1; D uncertain. CDR1 is MNHNS, CDR2 SASEGT, per germline. CDR3 length equals 12 residues. The V and J ends lost 3 bases and 3 bases respectively, with 5 bases between them. The CDR3 region has the DNA TGTGCCAGCAGTGACAGAGACTATGGCTACACCTTC. Encoded protein: CASSDRDYGYTF.

The rearrangement joins TRBV29-1 to TRBJ1-2, with D unresolved. The ends were cut back, 6 bases at V and 0 bases at J, with 17 bases in the middle. CDR3 length: 15 residues. In germline, CDR1 is SQVTM, CDR2 ANQGSEA. The CDR3 bases are TGCAGCGTAGAACGAAGCAATAAAGCTAACTATGGCTACACCTTC. It encodes CSVERSNKANYGYTF.

There are a few counts of this clonotype. V is TRBV4-1 and J is TRBJ2-7, with TRBD2 matching over 10 bases. The CDR3 covers 15 residues. The germline gives CDR1 MGHRA, CDR2 YSYEKL. The J segment lost 3 bases and the V segment lost 3 bases, leaving 5 bases of the junction unmatched. CDR3 in amino acids: CASSQVAGGFYEQYF. CDR3 DNA: TGCGCCAGCAGCCAGGTAGCGGGAGGATTCTACGAGCAGTACTTC.